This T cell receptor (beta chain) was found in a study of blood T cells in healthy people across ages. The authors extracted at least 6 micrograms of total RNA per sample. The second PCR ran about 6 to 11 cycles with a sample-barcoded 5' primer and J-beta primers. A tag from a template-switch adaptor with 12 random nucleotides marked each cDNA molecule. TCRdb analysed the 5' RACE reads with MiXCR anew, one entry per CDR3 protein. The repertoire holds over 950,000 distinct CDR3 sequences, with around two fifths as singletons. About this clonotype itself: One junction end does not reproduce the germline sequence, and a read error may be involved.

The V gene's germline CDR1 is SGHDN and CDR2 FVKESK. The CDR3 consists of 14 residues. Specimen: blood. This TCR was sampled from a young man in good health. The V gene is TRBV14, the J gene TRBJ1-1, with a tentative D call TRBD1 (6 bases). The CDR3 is CASSQGQWNTEAFF. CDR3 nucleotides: TGCGCCAGCAGCCAAGGACAGTGGAACACTGAAGCTTTCTTT.